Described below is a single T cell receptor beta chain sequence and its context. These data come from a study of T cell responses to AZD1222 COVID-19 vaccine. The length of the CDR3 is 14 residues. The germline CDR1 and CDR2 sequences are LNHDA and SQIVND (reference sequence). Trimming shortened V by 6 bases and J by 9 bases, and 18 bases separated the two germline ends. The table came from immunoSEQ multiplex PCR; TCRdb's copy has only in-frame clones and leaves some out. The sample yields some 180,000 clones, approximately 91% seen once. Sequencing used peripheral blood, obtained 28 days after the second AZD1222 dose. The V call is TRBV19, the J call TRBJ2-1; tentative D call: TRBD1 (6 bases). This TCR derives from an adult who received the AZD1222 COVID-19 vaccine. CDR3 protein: CASSPIQGSAEQFF. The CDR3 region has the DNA TGTGCCAGTAGCCCGATACAGGGTTCGGCTGAGCAGTTCTTC.